This is a list of T cell receptor beta chains from one sample in a study of T-cell memory formation after mild COVID-19. TCRdb processed the 5' RACE reads anew with MiXCR; each CDR3 protein has one entry. The table includes under 450,000 distinct CDR3 sequences, 20% detected once. Sequencing was carried out using PBMCs or a T cell subset sorted from them (not recorded which). The receptors here all came from a man aged 18 to 29 who had mild COVID-19 (a few samples of this study predate the infection). Cell type and time point are not known. Both conserved end residues are part of each CDR3. D genes are given only for firm matches. Not every row has a clone size; where given, it reads once, few, many or a size class.

CDR3 protein	CDR3 DNA	J gene	clone size	D gene	V gene
CASSLEGRAGRDYGYTF	TGCGCCAGCAGCTTGGAAGGGCGGGCCGGTAGAGACTATGGCTACACCTTC	TRBJ1-2	few	NA	TRBV5-1
CASSRTGAIETQYF	TGTGCCAGCAGCCGTACAGGGGCCATAGAGACCCAGTACTTC	TRBJ2-5	many	TRBD1	TRBV28
CASSLEGLNTGELFF	TGTGCCAGCAGCTTAGAGGGCCTGAACACCGGGGAGCTGTTTTTT	TRBJ2-2	NA	NA	TRBV7-3
CASSLGGSRTEKLFF	TGTGCCAGCAGCTTAGGGGGGAGTCGAACTGAAAAACTGTTTTTT	TRBJ1-4	NA	NA	TRBV7-9
CASSPRDETSGREAFF	TGTGCCAGCAGTCCTCGGGATGAGACCTCGGGGCGTGAAGCTTTCTTT	TRBJ1-1	NA	NA	TRBV12-3/TRBV12-4
CASSARPGVQYSNYGYTF	TGTGCCAGCAGCGCACGACCAGGGGTTCAGTACTCTAACTATGGCTACACCTTC	TRBJ1-2	NA	NA	TRBV7-2
CASSASFRGPSTDTQYF	TGTGCCAGCAGTGCCTCCTTCAGGGGGCCTAGCACAGATACGCAGTATTTT	TRBJ2-3	few	TRBD1	TRBV6-6
CASSFEGAEQPQHF	TGCGCCAGCAGCTTTGAGGGGGCTGAACAGCCCCAGCATTTT	TRBJ1-5	few	TRBD1	TRBV5-1
CSASPEYEQYF	TGCAGTGCTAGCCCCGAATACGAGCAGTACTTC	TRBJ2-7	many	NA	TRBV20-1
CASSSPLSGPQHF	TGTGCCAGCAGTTCCCCCCTATCAGGTCCCCAGCATTTT	TRBJ1-5	NA	NA	TRBV28
CASSLERGANEQFF	TGTGCCAGCAGCCTTGAGAGGGGGGCCAATGAGCAGTTCTTC	TRBJ2-1	few	NA	TRBV7-2
CASRARRVGWAGELFF	TGTGCCAGCAGGGCGCGCAGGGTTGGTTGGGCCGGGGAGCTGTTTTTT	TRBJ2-2	NA	NA	TRBV5-6
CASSPGGPWGQPQHF	TGTGCCAGCAGCCCCGGTGGGCCTTGGGGACAGCCCCAGCATTTT	TRBJ1-5	NA	NA	TRBV4-2
CASSLGTPRDTQYF	TGTGCCAGCAGCTTAGGCACCCCAAGGGATACGCAGTATTTT	TRBJ2-3	few	NA	TRBV11-2
CSVEPTQAYGYTF	TGCAGCGTTGAACCAACTCAGGCCTATGGCTACACCTTC	TRBJ1-2	few	NA	TRBV29-1
CDSSLGFVAFF	TGTGACAGCAGCCTGGGGTTTGTAGCTTTCTTT	TRBJ1-1	NA	NA	TRBV27
CASSDQGPQTQYF	TGTGCCAGCAGTGATCAGGGTCCGCAGACCCAGTACTTC	TRBJ2-5	once	NA	TRBV6-1
CASSLPTTGGLGQPQHF	TGTGCCAGCAGCTTACCAACGACAGGGGGCTTGGGGCAGCCCCAGCATTTT	TRBJ1-5	NA	TRBD1	TRBV7-2
CASSYSTWDSDYGYTF	TGTGCCAGCAGTTACTCGACCTGGGACAGCGACTATGGCTACACCTTC	TRBJ1-2	few	TRBD1	TRBV6-6
CASSYGEGSGSPLHF	TGTGCCAGCAGTTACGGAGAAGGATCGGGTTCACCCCTCCACTTT	TRBJ1-6	NA	NA	TRBV6-5
CASTTSTGPAEQYF	TGTGCCAGCACTACCTCGACAGGGCCGGCCGAGCAGTACTTC	TRBJ2-7	NA	TRBD1	TRBV18
CASSPGTSGSETQYF	TGTGCCAGCAGCCCAGGGACTAGCGGGTCGGAGACCCAGTACTTC	TRBJ2-5	NA	TRBD2	TRBV3-1
CASSLTSGGDEQYF	TGTGCCAGCAGCCTAACTAGCGGGGGGGACGAGCAGTACTTC	TRBJ2-7	many	TRBD2	TRBV7-2
CASSLTGGMNTEAFF	TGTGCCAGCAGTCTGACAGGGGGCATGAACACTGAAGCTTTCTTT	TRBJ1-1	few	TRBD1	TRBV7-6
CASSLRWEDTQYF	TGTGCCAGCAGCTTAAGGTGGGAAGATACGCAGTATTTT	TRBJ2-3	once	NA	TRBV7-9
CASSLGHTNTEAFF	TGTGCCAGCAGTTTAGGACATACAAACACTGAAGCTTTCTTT	TRBJ1-1	NA	NA	TRBV12-3/TRBV12-4
CASSSSPGVDQPQHF	TGTGCCAGCAGCAGCTCTCCGGGGGTAGATCAGCCCCAGCATTTT	TRBJ1-5	NA	NA	TRBV7-2
CASSVRGADTQYF	TGCGCCAGCAGTGTGCGGGGCGCGGATACGCAGTATTTT	TRBJ2-3	NA	NA	TRBV10-2
CASSFLAGEMTSTDTQYF	TGTGCCAGCAGCTTCCTCGCGGGGGAGATGACTAGCACAGATACGCAGTATTTT	TRBJ2-3	few	TRBD2	TRBV7-6
CATSGTVVNEQFF	TGTGCCACCAGTGGAACAGTGGTCAATGAGCAGTTCTTC	TRBJ2-1	few	NA	TRBV24-1
CASSEGVGGTSYEQYF	TGTGCCAGCAGCGAAGGGGTAGGGGGTACCTCCTACGAGCAGTACTTC	TRBJ2-7	NA	NA	TRBV7-8
CATSRDLEVVGEKLFF	TGTGCCACCAGCAGAGATCTGGAGGTGGTGGGTGAAAAACTGTTTTTT	TRBJ1-4	few	NA	TRBV15
CASSYSTEQGAGQPQHF	TGTGCCAGCAGTTACTCGACGGAGCAGGGGGCAGGTCAGCCCCAGCATTTT	TRBJ1-5	few	TRBD1	TRBV6-2/TRBV6-3
CSAARTSRQDTQYF	TGCAGTGCCGCCCGGACTAGCCGTCAGGATACGCAGTATTTT	TRBJ2-3	NA	TRBD2	TRBV20-1
CSVTGLAGLNTGELFF	TGCAGCGTCACGGGACTAGCGGGGTTGAACACCGGGGAGCTGTTTTTT	TRBJ2-2	NA	TRBD2	TRBV29-1
CSALSGGRTNTEAFF	TGCAGTGCTCTATCGGGGGGAAGGACGAACACTGAAGCTTTCTTT	TRBJ1-1	few	NA	TRBV20-1
CASSAQGGVYTF	TGTGCCAGCAGTGCACAGGGAGGCGTCTACACCTTC	TRBJ1-2	NA	NA	TRBV6-4
CASSVALGTEAFF	TGTGCCAGCAGCGTAGCTTTGGGAACTGAAGCTTTCTTT	TRBJ1-1	many	NA	TRBV9
CASSLYGGVSPHEQYF	TGTGCCAGCAGCTTATACGGCGGGGTATCCCCCCACGAGCAGTACTTC	TRBJ2-7	few	NA	TRBV7-2
CATKATLNTEAFF	TGTGCCACCAAGGCCACTCTGAACACTGAAGCTTTCTTT	TRBJ1-1	NA	NA	TRBV10-3
CASSRQDNQPQHF	TGTGCCAGCAGCCGACAAGACAATCAGCCCCAGCATTTT	TRBJ1-5	NA	NA	TRBV7-2
CASSLISGDHGYTF	TGCGCCAGCAGCTTAATCTCAGGGGATCATGGCTACACCTTC	TRBJ1-2	few	NA	TRBV5-1
CASSGQSSDEAFF	TGTGCCAGCAGCGGACAGTCTTCGGATGAAGCTTTCTTT	TRBJ1-1	few	NA	TRBV27
CASSPTDGQAFF	TGTGCCAGCAGCCCGACCGACGGTCAAGCTTTCTTT	TRBJ1-1	NA	NA	TRBV7-6
CASSQGGWDPRANIQYF	TGTGCCAGCAGCCAAGGGGGGTGGGACCCCAGGGCAAACATTCAGTACTTC	TRBJ2-4	few	NA	TRBV3-1
CASTQRRLQPQHF	TGTGCCAGCACCCAGAGGCGGCTTCAGCCCCAGCATTTT	TRBJ1-5	few	NA	TRBV12-3/TRBV12-4